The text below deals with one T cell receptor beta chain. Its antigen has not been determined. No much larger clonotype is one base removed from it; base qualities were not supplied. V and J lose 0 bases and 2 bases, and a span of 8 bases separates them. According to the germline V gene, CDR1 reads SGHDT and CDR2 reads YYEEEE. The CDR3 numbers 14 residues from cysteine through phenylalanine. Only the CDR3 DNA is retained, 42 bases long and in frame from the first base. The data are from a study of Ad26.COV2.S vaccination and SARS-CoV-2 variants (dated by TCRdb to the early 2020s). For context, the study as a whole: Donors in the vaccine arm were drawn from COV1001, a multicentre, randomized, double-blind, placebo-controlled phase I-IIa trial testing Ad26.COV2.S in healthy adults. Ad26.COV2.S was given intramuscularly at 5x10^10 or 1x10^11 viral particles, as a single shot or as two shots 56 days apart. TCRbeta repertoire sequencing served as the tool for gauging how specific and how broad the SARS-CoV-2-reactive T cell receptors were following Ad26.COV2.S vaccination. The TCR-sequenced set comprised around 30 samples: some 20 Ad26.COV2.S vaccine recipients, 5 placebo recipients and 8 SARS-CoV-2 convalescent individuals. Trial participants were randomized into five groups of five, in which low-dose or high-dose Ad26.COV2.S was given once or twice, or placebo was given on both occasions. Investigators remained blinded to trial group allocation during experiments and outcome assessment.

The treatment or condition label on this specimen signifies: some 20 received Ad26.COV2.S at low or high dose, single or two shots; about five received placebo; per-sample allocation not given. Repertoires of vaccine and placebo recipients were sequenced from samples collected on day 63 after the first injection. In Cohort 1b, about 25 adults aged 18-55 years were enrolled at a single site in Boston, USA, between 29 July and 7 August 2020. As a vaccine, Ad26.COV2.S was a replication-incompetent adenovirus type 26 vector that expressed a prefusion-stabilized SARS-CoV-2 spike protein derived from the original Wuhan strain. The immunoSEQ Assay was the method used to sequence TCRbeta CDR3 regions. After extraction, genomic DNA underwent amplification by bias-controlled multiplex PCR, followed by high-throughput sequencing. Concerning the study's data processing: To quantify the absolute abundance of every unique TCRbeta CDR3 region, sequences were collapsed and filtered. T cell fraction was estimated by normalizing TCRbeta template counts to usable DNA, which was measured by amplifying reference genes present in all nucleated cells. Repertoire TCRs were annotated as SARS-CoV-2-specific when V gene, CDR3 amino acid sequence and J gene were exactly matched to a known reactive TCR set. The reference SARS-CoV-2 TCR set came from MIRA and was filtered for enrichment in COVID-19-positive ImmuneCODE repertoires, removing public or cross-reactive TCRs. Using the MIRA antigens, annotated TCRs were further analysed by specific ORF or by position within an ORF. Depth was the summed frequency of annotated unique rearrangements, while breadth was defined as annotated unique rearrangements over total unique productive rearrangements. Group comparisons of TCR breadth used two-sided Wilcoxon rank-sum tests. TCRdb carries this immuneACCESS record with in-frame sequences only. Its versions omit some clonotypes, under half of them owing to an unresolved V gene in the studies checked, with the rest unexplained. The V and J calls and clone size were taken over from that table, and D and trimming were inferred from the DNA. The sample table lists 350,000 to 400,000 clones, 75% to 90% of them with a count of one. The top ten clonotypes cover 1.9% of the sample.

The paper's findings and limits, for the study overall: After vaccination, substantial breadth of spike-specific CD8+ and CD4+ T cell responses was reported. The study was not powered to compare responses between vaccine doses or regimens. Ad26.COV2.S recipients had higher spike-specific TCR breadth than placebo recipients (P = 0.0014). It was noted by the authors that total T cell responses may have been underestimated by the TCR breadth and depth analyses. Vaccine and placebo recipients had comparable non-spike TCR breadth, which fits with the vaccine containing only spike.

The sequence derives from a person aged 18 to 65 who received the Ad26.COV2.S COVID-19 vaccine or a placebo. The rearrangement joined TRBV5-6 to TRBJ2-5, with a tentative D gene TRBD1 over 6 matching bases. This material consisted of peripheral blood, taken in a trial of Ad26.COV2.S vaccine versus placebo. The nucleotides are TGTGCCAGCAGCTTGGGGACAGTACAAGAGACCCAGTACTTC. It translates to CASSLGTVQETQYF. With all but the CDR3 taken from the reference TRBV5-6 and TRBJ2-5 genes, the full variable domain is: DAGVTQSPTHLIKTRGQQVTLRCSPKSGHDTVSWYQQALGQGPQFIFQYYEEEERQRGNFPDRFSGHQFPNYSSELNVNALLLGDSALYLCASSLGTVQETQYFGPGTRLLVL.